A selection of T cell receptor beta chains follows, all from one sample in a study of T cell repertoires in ileal Crohn's disease. The assay was immunoSEQ multiplex PCR, and TCRdb's table has in-frame clones only and misses some. The sample lists about 1,900 clones; around 74% were seen once. Source material: CD8+ T cells from ileum. These receptors all come from an adult with Crohn's disease. Some clones in this sample may be carry-over from other donors' samples. Both conserved end residues are part of each CDR3. The D gene is left open where the match is weak. Where a row states a size, it is once, few, many or the class of an expanded clone; other rows omit it.

clone size: few
J gene: TRBJ2-2
V gene: TRBV7-9
D gene: -
CDR3 DNA: TGTGCCAGCAGCTTCCTCTCGACACCTACCGGGGAGCTGTTTTTT
CDR3 protein: CASSFLSTPTGELFF

clone size: large
J gene: TRBJ2-7
V gene: TRBV29-1
D gene: TRBD1
CDR3 DNA: TGCAGCGTCAGAACCGGGACAGGCTCCTACGAGCAGTACTTC
CDR3 protein: CSVRTGTGSYEQYF

clone size: few
J gene: TRBJ1-5
V gene: TRBV7-8
D gene: TRBD1
CDR3 DNA: TGTGCCAGCAGCTTAGTTGGGACAGTGAATCAGCCCCAGCATTTT
CDR3 protein: CASSLVGTVNQPQHF

clone size: -
J gene: TRBJ2-7
V gene: TRBV6-4
D gene: -
CDR3 DNA: TGTGCCATCCCGGGACTTAGGAGCTCCTACGAGCAGTACTTC
CDR3 protein: CAIPGLRSSYEQYF

clone size: -
J gene: TRBJ2-3
V gene: TRBV28
D gene: -
CDR3 DNA: TGTGCCAGCAGTTCGGGCACAGATACGCAGTATTTT
CDR3 protein: CASSSGTDTQYF

clone size: few
J gene: TRBJ2-1
V gene: TRBV7-3
D gene: -
CDR3 DNA: TGTGCCAGCAGCTTAATGGTGGCGGACTACAATGAGCAGTTCTTC
CDR3 protein: CASSLMVADYNEQFF

clone size: -
J gene: TRBJ1-1
V gene: TRBV7-2
D gene: -
CDR3 DNA: TGTGCCAGCAGCGCAGGCTTCACTGAAGCTTTCTTT
CDR3 protein: CASSAGFTEAFF

clone size: -
J gene: TRBJ2-7
V gene: TRBV11-3
D gene: -
CDR3 DNA: TGTGCCAGCAGCAGGCTCCCCGAGGGCGAGCAGTACTTC
CDR3 protein: CASSRLPEGEQYF

clone size: -
J gene: TRBJ2-2
V gene: TRBV7-2
D gene: TRBD1
CDR3 DNA: TGTGCCAGCAGCTTAAACAGGGGCACCGGGGAGCTGTTTTTT
CDR3 protein: CASSLNRGTGELFF

clone size: -
J gene: TRBJ2-6
V gene: TRBV5-1
D gene: TRBD2
CDR3 DNA: TGCGCCAGCAGCTTGGTCCTAACTAGCGGGATTCAAGCTGGGGCCAACGTCCTGACTTTC
CDR3 protein: CASSLVLTSGIQAGANVLTF

clone size: once
J gene: TRBJ2-1
V gene: TRBV5-8
D gene: TRBD2
CDR3 DNA: TGTGCCAGCAGCTTTTTGATCGAGGCGGGAGGGTCCAATGAGCAGTTCTTC
CDR3 protein: CASSFLIEAGGSNEQFF

clone size: few
J gene: TRBJ2-7
V gene: TRBV6-1
D gene: -
CDR3 DNA: TGTGCCAGCAATCCGGAGGCCTACGAGCAGTACTTC
CDR3 protein: CASNPEAYEQYF

clone size: -
J gene: TRBJ2-7
V gene: TRBV7-7
D gene: -
CDR3 DNA: TGTGCTAGCAGTCTTGGACAGCCCTACGAGCAGTACTTC
CDR3 protein: CASSLGQPYEQYF

clone size: few
J gene: TRBJ2-5
V gene: TRBV19
D gene: TRBD2
CDR3 DNA: TGTGCCAGTAGTATTGGGCTAGCGGGAGGGCAAGAGACCCAGTACTTC
CDR3 protein: CASSIGLAGGQETQYF

clone size: once
J gene: TRBJ2-3
V gene: TRBV7-9
D gene: -
CDR3 DNA: TGTGCCAGCAGCTCCCTTCTAGCGAATACGCAGTATTTT
CDR3 protein: CASSSLLANTQYF

clone size: -
J gene: TRBJ1-1
V gene: TRBV6-1
D gene: TRBD1
CDR3 DNA: TGTGCCAGCAGTGGTTCTGAGACAGGGGACCTTGAAGCTTTCTTT
CDR3 protein: CASSGSETGDLEAFF

clone size: -
J gene: TRBJ2-7
V gene: TRBV2
D gene: -
CDR3 DNA: TGTGCCAGCAGTGAAGGAGGGTGGAGACAGGGAATGGGAGGCTACGAGCAGTACTTC
CDR3 protein: CASSEGGWRQGMGGYEQYF

clone size: -
J gene: TRBJ1-5
V gene: TRBV30
D gene: -
CDR3 DNA: TGCGCCTGGAGCAGGGGAGCGAGCAATCAGCCCCAGCATTTT
CDR3 protein: CAWSRGASNQPQHF

clone size: -
J gene: TRBJ2-3
V gene: TRBV15
D gene: TRBD1
CDR3 DNA: TGTGCCACCAGCAGAGAGGGGACAGGGACAAACGTTGATACGCAGTATTTT
CDR3 protein: CATSREGTGTNVDTQYF

clone size: -
J gene: TRBJ2-5
V gene: TRBV2
D gene: -
CDR3 DNA: TGTGCCAGCAGTGAACTGCGTGCGGCCCAGTACTTC
CDR3 protein: CASSELRAAQYF

clone size: few
J gene: TRBJ1-2
V gene: TRBV27
D gene: -
CDR3 DNA: TGTGCCAGCAGCGCTCAGGGCAGGGCATTCAGCTACACCTTC
CDR3 protein: CASSAQGRAFSYTF

clone size: few
J gene: TRBJ1-5
V gene: TRBV4-3
D gene: TRBD1
CDR3 DNA: TGCGCCAGCAGCCAAGACGACAGGGGGTTTCAGCCCCAGCATTTT
CDR3 protein: CASSQDDRGFQPQHF

clone size: once
J gene: TRBJ2-1
V gene: TRBV7-8
D gene: TRBD2
CDR3 DNA: TGTGCCAGCAGCTTCCCCGGGACTAGCGGGAGCCGCGGCAATGAGCAGTTCTTC
CDR3 protein: CASSFPGTSGSRGNEQFF

clone size: -
J gene: TRBJ2-2
V gene: TRBV5-1
D gene: TRBD2
CDR3 DNA: TGCGCCAGCACACCTAGCGGGATCGACATTAACGAGGAGCTGTTTTTT
CDR3 protein: CASTPSGIDINEELFF

clone size: -
J gene: TRBJ1-2
V gene: TRBV4-1
D gene: -
CDR3 DNA: TGCGCCAGCAGCCAAAGACAGCCCAGCCCCTATGGCTACACCTTC
CDR3 protein: CASSQRQPSPYGYTF

clone size: -
J gene: TRBJ2-1
V gene: TRBV7-2
D gene: -
CDR3 DNA: TGTGCCAGCAGCTTCGCCCGTCGACTAGAGCAGTTCTTC
CDR3 protein: CASSFARRLEQFF

clone size: -
J gene: TRBJ1-4
V gene: TRBV29-1
D gene: -
CDR3 DNA: TGCAGCGTCGGGGTGATGGGTGAAAAACTGTTTTTT
CDR3 protein: CSVGVMGEKLFF

clone size: -
J gene: TRBJ2-7
V gene: TRBV4-1
D gene: -
CDR3 DNA: TGCGCCAGCAGCCAAGTGAGCGCTCTATACGAGCAGTACTTC
CDR3 protein: CASSQVSALYEQYF

clone size: -
J gene: TRBJ2-7
V gene: TRBV27
D gene: TRBD1
CDR3 DNA: TGTGCCAGCAGGACCCCACCGGACAGGGGAAACTACGAGCAGTACTTC
CDR3 protein: CASRTPPDRGNYEQYF

clone size: -
J gene: TRBJ2-2
V gene: TRBV19
D gene: -
CDR3 DNA: TGTGCCAGTAGTACGCTGGGGGGAGGAATATTTTCCGCCGGGGAGCTGTTTTTT
CDR3 protein: CASSTLGGGIFSAGELFF

clone size: -
J gene: TRBJ2-2
V gene: TRBV7-3
D gene: -
CDR3 DNA: TGTGCCAGCAGCCCCGGAGGGACCGGGGAGCTGTTTTTT
CDR3 protein: CASSPGGTGELFF

clone size: large
J gene: TRBJ2-3
V gene: TRBV6-6
D gene: TRBD2
CDR3 DNA: TGTGCCACAATATCGGGAGGGGTGCAGTATTTT
CDR3 protein: CATISGGVQYF

clone size: -
J gene: TRBJ2-2
V gene: TRBV5-1
D gene: -
CDR3 DNA: TGCGCCAGCAGCTTGGCCGAGGGATACGGGGAGCTGTTTTTT
CDR3 protein: CASSLAEGYGELFF

clone size: -
J gene: TRBJ2-4
V gene: TRBV15
D gene: -
CDR3 DNA: TGTGCCACCAGCAGAGAGGGGGTAGGGGGAGGGAAAACCAAAAACATTCAGTACTTC
CDR3 protein: CATSREGVGGGKTKNIQYF

clone size: -
J gene: TRBJ2-7
V gene: TRBV5-1
D gene: -
CDR3 DNA: TGCGCCAGCAGAACTTTAGGTGAGGGCTACTACGAGCAGTACTTC
CDR3 protein: CASRTLGEGYYEQYF

clone size: few
J gene: TRBJ2-7
V gene: TRBV19
D gene: TRBD1
CDR3 DNA: TGTGCCAGTAGTATTAGCTCCGGACAGGGGACCTACGAGCAGTACTTC
CDR3 protein: CASSISSGQGTYEQYF

clone size: -
J gene: TRBJ2-1
V gene: TRBV13
D gene: TRBD1
CDR3 DNA: TGTGCCAGCAGCCCCGACAGGGCGATTTACAATGAGCAGTTCTTC
CDR3 protein: CASSPDRAIYNEQFF

clone size: medium-sized
J gene: TRBJ1-2
V gene: TRBV4-3
D gene: -
CDR3 DNA: TGCGCCAGCAGCCAAGATCGGATGAACAGTGGGGCGTATGGCTACACCTTC
CDR3 protein: CASSQDRMNSGAYGYTF

clone size: -
J gene: TRBJ1-3
V gene: TRBV29-1
D gene: -
CDR3 DNA: TGCAGCGCCGACGGAGGTGGAAACACCATATATTTT
CDR3 protein: CSADGGGNTIYF

clone size: -
J gene: TRBJ2-7
V gene: TRBV27
D gene: -
CDR3 DNA: TGTGCCAGCAGCCTGTACAGGGTGGGCGAGCAGTACTTC
CDR3 protein: CASSLYRVGEQYF

clone size: -
J gene: TRBJ2-1
V gene: TRBV27
D gene: TRBD1
CDR3 DNA: TGTGCCAGCAGCCCGACGGACAGGGGCCGAGGGAATGAGCAGTTCTTC
CDR3 protein: CASSPTDRGRGNEQFF

clone size: -
J gene: TRBJ2-1
V gene: TRBV6-1
D gene: -
CDR3 DNA: TGTGCCAGCAGTGAAAGTCCGAGCTCCTACAATGAGCAGTTCTTC
CDR3 protein: CASSESPSSYNEQFF

clone size: -
J gene: TRBJ2-1
V gene: TRBV6-5
D gene: -
CDR3 DNA: TGTGCCAGCAGTCCCTCGGGGAATGAGCAGTTCTTC
CDR3 protein: CASSPSGNEQFF

clone size: -
J gene: TRBJ2-7
V gene: TRBV6-5
D gene: -
CDR3 DNA: TGTGCCAGCAGTGCAGGGTACGAGCAGTACTTC
CDR3 protein: CASSAGYEQYF

clone size: -
J gene: TRBJ1-2
V gene: TRBV7-9
D gene: -
CDR3 DNA: TGTGCCAGCAGCCCCCTAGGGGTTAGAGGCTACACCTTC
CDR3 protein: CASSPLGVRGYTF

clone size: -
J gene: TRBJ2-7
V gene: TRBV6-5
D gene: TRBD1
CDR3 DNA: TGTGCCAGCAGTCAGAGGACAGGGGAACCTTACGAGCAGTACTTC
CDR3 protein: CASSQRTGEPYEQYF

clone size: -
J gene: TRBJ1-5
V gene: TRBV27
D gene: TRBD1
CDR3 DNA: TGTGCCAGCAGTTCCAGGGGGCATGGTCAGCCCCAGCATTTT
CDR3 protein: CASSSRGHGQPQHF

clone size: -
J gene: TRBJ1-3
V gene: TRBV5-7
D gene: -
CDR3 DNA: TGTGCCAGCAGCGCTCCAGGGGCGCGTGGAAACACCATATATTTT
CDR3 protein: CASSAPGARGNTIYF

clone size: -
J gene: TRBJ2-1
V gene: TRBV27
D gene: TRBD1
CDR3 DNA: TGTGCCAGCAGTTTAAGAACAGGGGGCTACAATGAGCAGTTCTTC
CDR3 protein: CASSLRTGGYNEQFF

clone size: few
J gene: TRBJ2-1
V gene: TRBV7-3
D gene: -
CDR3 DNA: TGTGCCAGCAGCTTAGGGGCTCCCCCGTACAATGAGCAGTTCTTC
CDR3 protein: CASSLGAPPYNEQFF

clone size: -
J gene: TRBJ2-7
V gene: TRBV5-1
D gene: TRBD1
CDR3 DNA: TGCGCCAGCAGCGGAGCCGGGACAGGGGGCAACGAGCAGTACTTC
CDR3 protein: CASSGAGTGGNEQYF

clone size: -
J gene: TRBJ2-2
V gene: TRBV6-5
D gene: -
CDR3 DNA: TGTGCCAGCAGTTACTCTCTTATGAACACCGGGGAGCTGTTTTTT
CDR3 protein: CASSYSLMNTGELFF

clone size: -
J gene: TRBJ1-1
V gene: TRBV19
D gene: -
CDR3 DNA: TGTGCCAGTAGTATTCGTCATGTCGAGGCTGAAGCTTTCTTT
CDR3 protein: CASSIRHVEAEAFF